This T cell receptor (beta chain) originates from a study of siplizumab effects on memory and regulatory T cells. Libraries were prepared by immunoSEQ multiplex PCR; TCRdb keeps only in-frame clonotypes and omits some of them. Of tens of thousands of clones in the sample, approximately 93% were seen once. The table lists this clone with a count of one. The ends were cut back, 0 bases at V and 5 bases at J, with 7 bases in the middle. Looked up from germline, CDR1 is PRHDT and CDR2 is FYEKMQ (reference sequence). CDR3 size: 13 residues. The TCR originated in a human donor in good health. The genes are TRBV13 and TRBJ2-5; D is undetermined. Sequencing used CD8+ T cells sorted from blood. Here the CDR3 DNA reads TGTGCCAGCAGCTTAGGCCTTGAGGAGACCCAGTACTTC. This translates into CASSLGLEETQYF.